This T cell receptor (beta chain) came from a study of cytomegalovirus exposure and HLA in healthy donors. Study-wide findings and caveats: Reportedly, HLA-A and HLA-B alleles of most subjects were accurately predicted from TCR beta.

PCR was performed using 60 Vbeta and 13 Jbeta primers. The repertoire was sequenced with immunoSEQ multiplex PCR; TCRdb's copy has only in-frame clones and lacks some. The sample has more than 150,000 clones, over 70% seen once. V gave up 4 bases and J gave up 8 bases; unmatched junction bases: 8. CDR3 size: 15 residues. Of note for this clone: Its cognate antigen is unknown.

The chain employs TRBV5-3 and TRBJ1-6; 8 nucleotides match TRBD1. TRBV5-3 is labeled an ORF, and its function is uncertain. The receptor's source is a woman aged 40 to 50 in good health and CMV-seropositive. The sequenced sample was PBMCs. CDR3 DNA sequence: TGTGCCAGAAGCCCCTACACAGGGGGGGATTCACCCCTCCACTTT. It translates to CARSPYTGGDSPLHF.